The entry below describes one TCR beta chain. Profiled with immunoSEQ multiplex PCR; TCRdb holds only in-frame clones, not every one. The table lists 67,000 or so clones, around four fifths of them singletons, with 3.7% in the top ten. This sample is drawn from a study of OX40 agonist ivuxolimab in advanced cancers. Study at large: Ivuxolimab is a fully human IgG2 antibody that activates OX40 (CD134). Those enrolled were 82.7% male, with a mean age of about 66 years and ages from 23 to 79. Allowance was made for prior anti-PD-1, anti-PD-L1 or anti-CTLA-4 therapy, and around 41% had some.

The CDR3 is 15 amino acids. From germline, CDR1 is SGHRS and CDR2 YFSETQ. Trimming left V 5 bases short and J 0 bases short, with 14 bases between. The chain joins TRBV5-1 to TRBJ2-5, with TRBD1 as a possible D gene (6 bases). The sequence derives from an adult with an advanced solid tumor such as melanoma, head and neck, liver or kidney cancer. Sequencing was performed on CD4+ or CD8+ T cells sorted from blood, taken in a trial of the OX40 agonist ivuxolimab. The CDR3 coding sequence is TGCGCCAGCAGGTCGGAAGGACAGTACCAAGAGACCCAGTACTTC. This translates into CASRSEGQYQETQYF.